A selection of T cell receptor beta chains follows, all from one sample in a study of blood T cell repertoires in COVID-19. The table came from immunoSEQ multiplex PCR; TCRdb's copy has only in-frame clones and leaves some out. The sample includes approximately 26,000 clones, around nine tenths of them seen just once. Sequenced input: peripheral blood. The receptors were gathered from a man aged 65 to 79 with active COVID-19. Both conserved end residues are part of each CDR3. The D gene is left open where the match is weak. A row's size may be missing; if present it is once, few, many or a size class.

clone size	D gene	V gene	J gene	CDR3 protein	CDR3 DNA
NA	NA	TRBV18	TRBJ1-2	CASSPVWGQGYTF	TGTGCCAGCTCACCAGTTTGGGGACAAGGCTACACCTTC
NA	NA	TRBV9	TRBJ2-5	CASSRTTLETQYF	TGTGCCAGCAGCCGCACCACTTTGGAGACCCAGTACTTC
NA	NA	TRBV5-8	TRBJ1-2	CASSLAGDPRGYTF	TGTGCCAGCAGCTTGGCGGGGGACCCCCGAGGCTACACCTTC
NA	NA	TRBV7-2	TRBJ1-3	CASSLVSQGGNTIYF	TGTGCCAGCAGCTTAGTCTCACAGGGCGGAAACACCATATATTTT
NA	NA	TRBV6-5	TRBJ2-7	CASLGGGLSYEQYF	TGTGCCTCCTTGGGTGGGGGCCTCTCCTACGAGCAGTACTTC
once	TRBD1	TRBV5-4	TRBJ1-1	CASSWDRMNTEAFF	TGTGCCAGCAGCTGGGACAGGATGAACACTGAAGCTTTCTTT
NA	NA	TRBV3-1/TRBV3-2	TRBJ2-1	CASSLGLAQQFF	TGTGCCAGCAGCCTCGGGCTAGCCCAGCAGTTCTTC
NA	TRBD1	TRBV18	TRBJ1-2	CASSPLANRGANNYGYTF	TGTGCCAGCTCACCACTGGCGAACAGGGGAGCCAACAACTATGGCTACACCTTC
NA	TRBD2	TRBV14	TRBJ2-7	CASSLSGGVLYEQYF	TGTGCCAGCAGCCTGTCCGGGGGGGTCCTCTACGAGCAGTACTTC
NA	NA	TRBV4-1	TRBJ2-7	CASSQDSRDPYEQYF	TGCGCCAGCAGCCAAGATTCACGGGATCCCTACGAGCAGTACTTC
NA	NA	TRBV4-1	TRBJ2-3	CASSEYSPPPTTQYF	TGCGCCAGCAGCGAATACTCCCCCCCACCCACTACGCAGTATTTT
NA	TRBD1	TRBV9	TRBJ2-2	CASSVPSLGQGNTGELFF	TGTGCCAGCAGCGTCCCCTCGTTGGGACAGGGAAACACCGGGGAGCTGTTTTTT
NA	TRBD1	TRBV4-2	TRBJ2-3	CASSRPGQSPTDTQYF	TGTGCCAGCAGCCGACCGGGACAGAGCCCCACAGATACGCAGTATTTT
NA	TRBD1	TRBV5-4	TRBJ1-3	CASSPDRRNTIYF	TGTGCCAGCAGCCCGGACAGGCGAAACACCATATATTTT
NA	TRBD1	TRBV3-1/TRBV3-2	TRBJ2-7	CASSRGQAIYEQYF	TGTGCCAGCAGCCGGGGACAGGCTATCTACGAGCAGTACTTC
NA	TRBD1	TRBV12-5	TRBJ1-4	CASAGQVHEKLFF	TGTGCTAGTGCCGGACAGGTCCATGAAAAACTGTTTTTT
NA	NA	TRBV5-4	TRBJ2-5	CASSVPSPAGVYQETQYF	TGTGCCAGCAGCGTACCATCTCCAGCGGGTGTGTACCAAGAGACCCAGTACTTC
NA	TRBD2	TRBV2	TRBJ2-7	CASTLTGGSYEQYF	TGTGCCAGCACCCTAACGGGGGGCTCCTACGAGCAGTACTTC
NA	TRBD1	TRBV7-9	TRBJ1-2	CASSPMGQGNGYTF	TGTGCCAGCAGCCCCATGGGACAGGGAAATGGCTACACCTTC
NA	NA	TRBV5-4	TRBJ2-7	CASSNRTGNYEQYF	TGTGCCAGCAGCAATCGGACGGGGAACTACGAGCAGTACTTC
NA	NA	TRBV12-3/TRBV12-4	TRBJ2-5	CASSLRGSETQYF	TGTGCCAGCAGTTTACGGGGTAGTGAGACCCAGTACTTC
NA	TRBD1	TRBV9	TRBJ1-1	CASSVDEWDRGPNTEAFF	TGTGCCAGCAGCGTAGATGAGTGGGACAGGGGTCCGAACACTGAAGCTTTCTTT
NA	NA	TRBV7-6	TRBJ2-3	CASSLVAWDTQYF	TGTGCCAGCAGCTTAGTGGCTTGGGATACGCAGTATTTT
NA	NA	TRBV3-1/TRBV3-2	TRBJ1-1	CASSQDQEFTDTEAFF	TGTGCCAGCAGCCAAGACCAGGAATTCACAGACACTGAAGCTTTCTTT
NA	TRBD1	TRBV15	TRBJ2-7	CATSRDSLGQTPEQYF	TGTGCCACCAGCAGAGATTCCCTGGGACAGACTCCCGAGCAGTACTTC
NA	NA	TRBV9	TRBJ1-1	CASSRTVGFSTEAFF	TGTGCCAGCAGCCGGACAGTTGGGTTCTCCACTGAAGCTTTCTTT
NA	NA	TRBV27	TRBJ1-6	CASSPMGRSYNSPLHF	TGTGCCAGCAGTCCAATGGGCCGCTCCTATAATTCACCCCTCCACTTT
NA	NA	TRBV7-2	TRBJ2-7	CASSSLPARQPYSYEQYF	TGTGCCAGCAGCTCCCTCCCAGCCAGGCAGCCCTACTCCTACGAGCAGTACTTC
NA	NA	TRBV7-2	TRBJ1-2	CASSLGPGVIPNYGYTF	TGTGCCAGCAGCTTAGGGCCAGGGGTAATCCCCAACTATGGCTACACCTTC
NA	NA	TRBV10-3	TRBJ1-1	CAISESSGTLNTEAFF	TGTGCCATCAGTGAGTCGTCCGGGACATTGAACACTGAAGCTTTCTTT
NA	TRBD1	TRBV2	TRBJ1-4	CASMDRGEKLFF	TGTGCCAGCATGGACAGGGGGGAAAAACTGTTTTTT
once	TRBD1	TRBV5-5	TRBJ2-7	CASSPGTGPYEQYF	TGTGCCAGCAGCCCTGGGACAGGTCCCTACGAGCAGTACTTC
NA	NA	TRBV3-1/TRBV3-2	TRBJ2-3	CASSQKGVGTDTQYF	TGTGCCAGCAGCCAAAAGGGAGTGGGGACAGATACGCAGTATTTT
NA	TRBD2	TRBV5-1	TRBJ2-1	CASSPQGTSDWNEQFF	TGCGCCAGCAGCCCCCAGGGGACTAGCGATTGGAATGAGCAGTTCTTC
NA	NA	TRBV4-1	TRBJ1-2	CASSQEPGRGGYTF	TGCGCCAGCAGCCAAGAACCCGGGAGAGGAGGCTACACCTTC
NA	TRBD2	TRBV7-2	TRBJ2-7	CASSPRLAGVYEQYF	TGTGCCAGCAGCCCCCGACTAGCGGGGGTCTACGAGCAGTACTTC
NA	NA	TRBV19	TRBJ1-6	CASSIDLDSPLHF	TGTGCCAGTAGTATAGATCTCGATTCACCCCTCCACTTT